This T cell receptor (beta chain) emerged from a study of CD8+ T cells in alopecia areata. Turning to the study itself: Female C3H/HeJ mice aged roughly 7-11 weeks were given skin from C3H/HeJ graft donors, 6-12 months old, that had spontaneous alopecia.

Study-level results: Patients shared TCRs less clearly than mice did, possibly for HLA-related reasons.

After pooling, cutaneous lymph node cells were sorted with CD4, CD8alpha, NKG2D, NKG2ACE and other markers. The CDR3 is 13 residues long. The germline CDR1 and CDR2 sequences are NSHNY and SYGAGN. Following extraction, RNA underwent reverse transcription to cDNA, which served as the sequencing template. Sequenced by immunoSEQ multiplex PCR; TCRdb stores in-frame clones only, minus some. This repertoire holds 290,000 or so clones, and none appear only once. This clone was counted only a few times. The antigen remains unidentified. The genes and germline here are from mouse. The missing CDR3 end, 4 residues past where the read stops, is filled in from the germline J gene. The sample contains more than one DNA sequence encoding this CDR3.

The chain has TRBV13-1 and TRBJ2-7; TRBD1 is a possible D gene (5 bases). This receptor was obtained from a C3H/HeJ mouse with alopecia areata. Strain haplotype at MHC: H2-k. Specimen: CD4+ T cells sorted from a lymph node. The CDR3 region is CASSDAGRDEQYF. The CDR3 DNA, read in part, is TGTGCCAGCAGTGATGCAGGCAGGGAT.